This TCR beta chain is from a study of T cell responses to AZD1222 COVID-19 vaccine. Sequenced by immunoSEQ multiplex PCR; TCRdb stores in-frame clones only, minus some. The sample lists roughly 190,000 clones, 80% to 95% occurring once. On this clone itself: Antigen unknown.

Study results and caveats: Spike-specific TCR breadth and depth grew following two AZD1222 doses. Baseline serology detected seropositivity in only six AZD1222 recipients.

The CDR3 totals 11 residues. Germline V CDR1 and CDR2: DFQATT, SNEGSKA (reference sequence). Pooling was applied to second doses at about 4 or about 12 weeks. The sample was peripheral blood, taken 28 days after the second AZD1222 dose. The rearrangement joins TRBV20-1 to TRBJ1-4; the D is unclear. The TCR comes from an adult who received the AZD1222 COVID-19 vaccine. The CDR3, as DNA: TGCGGATTGGCAACTAATGAAAAACTGTTTTTT. It yields the protein CGLATNEKLFF.